This paragraph reports one TCR beta chain. Antigen specificity is unknown. V was cut by 5 bases and J by 3 bases, with 15 bases left in between. This CDR3 has 15 amino acids. Germline-derived CDR1 and CDR2 are SGHTA and FQGNSA. Primers: 60 Vbeta forward and 13 Jbeta reverse. The assay was immunoSEQ multiplex PCR, and TCRdb's table has in-frame clones only and misses some. The sample lists some 170,000 clones, roughly 87% occurring once. The entry originates in a study of cytomegalovirus exposure and HLA in healthy donors. Whole-study findings and limits: It was approximately 170 TCR beta chains that were listed as cytomegalovirus-associated. Reportedly, HLA-A and HLA-B alleles of most subjects were accurately predicted from TCR beta. In a later analysis, compared with equally common non-associated chains, HLA-associated beta chains were more expanded. Later analysis demonstrated an association between a missense DCLRE1C variant and TCR beta V- and J-gene trimming.

The TCR was taken from a girl aged 10-17 years in good health and CMV-seropositive. Sequences were obtained from PBMCs. The chain links TRBV7-2 to TRBJ2-3; D perhaps matches TRBD1 (6 bases). CDR3 DNA sequence: TGTGCCAGCAGCCCCACAGGGCCGCAGACAGATACGCAGTATTTT. Translation gives CASSPTGPQTDTQYF.